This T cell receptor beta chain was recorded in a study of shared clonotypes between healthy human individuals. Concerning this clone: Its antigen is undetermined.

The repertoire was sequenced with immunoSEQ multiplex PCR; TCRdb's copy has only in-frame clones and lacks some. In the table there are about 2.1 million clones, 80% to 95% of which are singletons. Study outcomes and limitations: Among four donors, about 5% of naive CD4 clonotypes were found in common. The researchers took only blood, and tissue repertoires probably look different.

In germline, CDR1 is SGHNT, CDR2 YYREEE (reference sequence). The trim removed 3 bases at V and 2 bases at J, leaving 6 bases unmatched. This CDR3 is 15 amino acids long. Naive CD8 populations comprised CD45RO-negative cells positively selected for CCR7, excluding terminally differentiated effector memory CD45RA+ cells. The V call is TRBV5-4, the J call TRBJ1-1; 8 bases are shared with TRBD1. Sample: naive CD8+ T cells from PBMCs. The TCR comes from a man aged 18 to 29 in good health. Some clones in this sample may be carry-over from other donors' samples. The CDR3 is CASSSPGTGNTEAFF. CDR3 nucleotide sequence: TGTGCCAGCAGCTCGCCCGGGACAGGTAACACTGAAGCTTTCTTT.